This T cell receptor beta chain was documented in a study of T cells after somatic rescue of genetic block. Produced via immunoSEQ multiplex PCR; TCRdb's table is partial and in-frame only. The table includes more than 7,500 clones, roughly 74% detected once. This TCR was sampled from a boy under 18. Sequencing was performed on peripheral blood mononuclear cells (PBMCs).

CDR3 sequence reads: CASSPFSSYNSPLHF. CDR3 nucleotide sequence: TGTGCCAGCAGCCCGTTTAGCTCCTATAATTCACCCCTCCACTTT. J is TRBJ1-6 and V is TRBV6-6, with D unclear. The CDR3 runs to 15 residues. Germline V lookup: CDR1 MNHNY, CDR2 SVGAGI (reference sequence). Trimming removed 6 bases from V and 0 bases from J, with 9 bases in between.